The rows below give T cell receptor beta chains drawn from one sample of a study of cytomegalovirus exposure and HLA in healthy donors. TCRdb's copy holds only in-frame clones and misses some; the assay was immunoSEQ multiplex PCR. The table lists about 130,000 clones, 80% of them singletons, with under 4.5% in the top ten. Sample: PBMCs. Every receptor here comes from a woman between 40 and 50 years old in good health and CMV-seronegative. CDR3s include the opening cysteine and the closing phenylalanine or tryptophan. D genes are given only for firm matches. The size entry is marked missing in some rows and otherwise reads once, few, many or a size class.

CATSRDSHTDTQYF,TGTGCCACCAGCAGAGATAGTCACACAGATACGCAGTATTTT,TRBJ2-3,.,TRBV15,.
CASSYSQAASGNTIYF,TGTGCCAGCAGCTACTCACAGGCTGCCTCTGGAAACACCATATATTTT,TRBJ1-3,.,TRBV6-5,.
CASSRDRVGGRVGYTF,TGCGCCAGCAGCCGAGACAGGGTGGGAGGCCGAGTGGGCTACACCTTC,TRBJ1-2,TRBD1,TRBV4-1,.
CASSMYAGDHSNYGYTF,TGTGCCAGTAGTATGTATGCAGGGGACCACTCTAACTATGGCTACACCTTC,TRBJ1-2,.,TRBV19,.
CASSFRAGNTEAFF,TGTGCCAGCAGCTTCAGGGCCGGCAACACTGAAGCTTTCTTT,TRBJ1-1,.,TRBV7-2,.
CASSAGALYGYTF,TGTGCCAGCAGCGCGGGGGCGCTTTATGGCTACACCTTC,TRBJ1-2,.,TRBV4-2,.
CASSVTAQGAHEQYF,TGTGCCAGCAGCGTGACGGCTCAGGGGGCCCACGAGCAGTACTTC,TRBJ2-7,TRBD1,TRBV9,.
CASSEAAGLNTEAFF,TGTGCCAGCAGTGAAGCAGCAGGGCTGAACACTGAAGCTTTCTTT,TRBJ1-1,.,TRBV6-1,.
CASSSGPSGNTDTQYF,TGTGCCAGCAGCTCCGGGCCTAGCGGGAACACAGATACGCAGTATTTT,TRBJ2-3,TRBD2,TRBV7-6,.
CASSSGTTGELFF,TGTGCCTCTTCAAGCGGCACCACCGGGGAGCTGTTTTTT,TRBJ2-2,.,TRBV7-3,.
CASSLVAGGAPGEQYF,TGCGCCAGCAGCTTGGTCGCAGGGGGCGCACCGGGCGAGCAGTACTTC,TRBJ2-7,TRBD1,TRBV5-1,.
CASSLVGLGQGAPGEKLFF,TGTGCCAGCAGCTTAGTTGGGCTGGGACAGGGGGCGCCGGGTGAAAAACTGTTTTTT,TRBJ1-4,TRBD1,TRBV11-2,.
CSARGGLVRYF,TGCAGTGCCCGGGGGGGACTAGTGCGGTACTTC,TRBJ2-7,TRBD2,TRBV20-1,.
CASSPASGATDTQYF,TGTGCCAGCTCACCAGCTAGCGGGGCCACAGATACGCAGTATTTT,TRBJ2-3,TRBD2,TRBV18,.
CASRGTAPITGELFF,TGCGCCAGCAGGGGGACAGCCCCGATCACCGGGGAGCTGTTTTTT,TRBJ2-2,TRBD1,TRBV5-1,once
CASSLTSRQETQYF,TGTGCCAGCAGCTTGACTAGCAGGCAAGAGACCCAGTACTTC,TRBJ2-5,TRBD2,TRBV7-2,.
CASSRRFDRRMNTEAFF,TGTGCCAGCAGTCGACGTTTTGACAGGCGAATGAACACTGAAGCTTTCTTT,TRBJ1-1,.,TRBV27,.
CASSLLEGWGTDTQYF,TGTGCCAGCAGTTTATTGGAGGGTTGGGGCACAGATACGCAGTATTTT,TRBJ2-3,.,TRBV28,.
CASSYFLGAGVYNEQFF,TGTGCCAGCAGCTATTTCCTCGGAGCGGGAGTGTACAATGAGCAGTTCTTC,TRBJ2-1,TRBD2,TRBV5-5,.
CASSPGQLNSPLHF,TGTGCCAGCAGTCCCGGACAGTTAAATTCACCCCTCCACTTT,TRBJ1-6,.,TRBV27,.
CASSPGTGLEKLFF,TGCGCCAGCAGCCCGGGGACAGGGCTTGAAAAACTGTTTTTT,TRBJ1-4,TRBD1,TRBV5-1,few
CASSPRVGGSYNEQFF,TGCGCCAGCAGCCCACGGGTAGGGGGAAGCTACAATGAGCAGTTCTTC,TRBJ2-1,.,TRBV4-3,.
CASSLAIAGGAYEQYF,TGTGCCAGCAGCTTAGCGATAGCGGGAGGTGCCTACGAGCAGTACTTC,TRBJ2-7,TRBD2,TRBV7-2,once
CASSLLREETQYF,TGTGCCAGCAGCTTATTACGGGAAGAGACCCAGTACTTC,TRBJ2-5,.,TRBV7-9,.
CASSQGGDYTF,TGCGCCAGCAGCCAAGGGGGAGACTACACCTTC,TRBJ1-2,.,TRBV4-1,once
CASSSTRTSGGLNEQYF,TGTGCCAGCAGTTCCACTCGGACTAGCGGGGGGCTGAACGAGCAGTACTTC,TRBJ2-7,TRBD2,TRBV27,once
CAWTIFQGWGNIQYF,TGTGCCTGGACCATATTTCAGGGGTGGGGAAACATTCAGTACTTC,TRBJ2-4,.,TRBV30,.
CASSYSDRGEAFF,TGTGCCAGCAGTTACTCGGACAGGGGTGAAGCTTTCTTT,TRBJ1-1,TRBD1,TRBV6-6,.
CASSPDRGSEAFF,TGTGCCAGCAGCCCGGACAGGGGAAGTGAAGCTTTCTTT,TRBJ1-1,TRBD1,TRBV11-2,.
CATPRLGGENTQYF,TGTGCCACTCCTCGGCTGGGAGGGGAGAATACGCAGTATTTT,TRBJ2-3,TRBD2,TRBV6-6,.
CASSPALAGVDTQYF,TGTGCCAGCAGCCCCGCACTAGCGGGAGTTGATACGCAGTATTTT,TRBJ2-3,TRBD2,TRBV7-2,.
CASSEAVRRDAGYEQYF,TGTGCCAGCAGTGAAGCCGTCCGGCGGGACGCGGGTTACGAGCAGTACTTC,TRBJ2-7,.,TRBV6-1,few
CASSQLTTGRSGYTF,TGTGCCAGCAGCCAACTAACGACAGGGAGAAGTGGCTACACCTTC,TRBJ1-2,TRBD1,TRBV14,.
CASSPPSQGWEQYF,TGTGCCAGCTCACCACCATCACAGGGTTGGGAGCAGTACTTC,TRBJ2-7,.,TRBV18,once
CASSIGGGEAEAFF,TGTGCCAGTAGTATTGGGGGGGGCGAGGCTGAAGCTTTCTTT,TRBJ1-1,.,TRBV19,.
CASSLAQGANEQFF,TGCGCCAGCAGCTTAGCTCAGGGGGCGAACGAGCAGTTCTTC,TRBJ2-1,TRBD1,TRBV5-1,.
CASSPKWQLVTGELFF,TGTGCCAGCAGTCCCAAATGGCAGTTGGTCACCGGGGAGCTGTTTTTT,TRBJ2-2,.,TRBV7-2,.
CASSSWEKNTGELFF,TGTGCCAGCAGCTCCTGGGAGAAGAACACCGGGGAGCTGTTTTTT,TRBJ2-2,.,TRBV7-9,once
CATEPGGGTEAFF,TGTGCCACGGAACCAGGGGGCGGCACTGAAGCTTTCTTT,TRBJ1-1,TRBD1,TRBV6-6,.
CASSLTGDLGNQPQHF,TGCGCCAGCAGCTTGACGGGGGACCTGGGCAATCAGCCCCAGCATTTT,TRBJ1-5,.,TRBV5-1,.
CASSLGNSPGEQFF,TGTGCCAGCAGCTTAGGAAATAGTCCTGGTGAGCAGTTCTTC,TRBJ2-1,.,TRBV7-9,.
CASSGLGGTDTQYF,TGTGCCAGCAGCGGACTAGGGGGCACAGATACGCAGTATTTT,TRBJ2-3,.,TRBV9,.
CASSLGTATNYGYTF,TGCGCCAGCAGCCTCGGGACAGCCACTAACTATGGCTACACCTTC,TRBJ1-2,TRBD1,TRBV4-3,.
CASTPWTGVNEQFF,TGTGCCAGCACACCGTGGACAGGGGTCAATGAGCAGTTCTTC,TRBJ2-1,TRBD1,TRBV25-1,.